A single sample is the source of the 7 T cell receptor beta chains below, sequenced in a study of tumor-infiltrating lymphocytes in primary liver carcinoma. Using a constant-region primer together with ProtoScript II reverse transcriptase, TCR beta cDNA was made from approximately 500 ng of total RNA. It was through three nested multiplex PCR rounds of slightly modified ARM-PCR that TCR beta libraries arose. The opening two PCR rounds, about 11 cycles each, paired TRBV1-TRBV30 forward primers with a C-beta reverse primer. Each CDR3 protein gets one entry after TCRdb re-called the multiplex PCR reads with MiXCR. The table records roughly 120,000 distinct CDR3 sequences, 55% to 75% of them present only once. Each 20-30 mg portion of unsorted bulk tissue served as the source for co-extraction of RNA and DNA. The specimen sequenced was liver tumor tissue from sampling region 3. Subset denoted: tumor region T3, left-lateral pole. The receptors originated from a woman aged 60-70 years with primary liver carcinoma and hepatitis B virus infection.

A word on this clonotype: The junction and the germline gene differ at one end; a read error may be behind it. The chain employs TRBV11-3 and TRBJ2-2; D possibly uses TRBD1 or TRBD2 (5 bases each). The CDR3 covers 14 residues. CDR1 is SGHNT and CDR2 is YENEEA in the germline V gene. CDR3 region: CASSFNRNTGKLFF. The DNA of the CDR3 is TGTGCCAGTAGCTTTAACAGGAACACCGGGAAGCTGTTTTTT.

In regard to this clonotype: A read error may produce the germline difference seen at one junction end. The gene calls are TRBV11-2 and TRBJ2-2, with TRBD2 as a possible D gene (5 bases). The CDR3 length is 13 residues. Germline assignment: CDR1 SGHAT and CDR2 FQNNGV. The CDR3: CASSLDRSRELLF. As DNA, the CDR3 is TGTGCCAGCAGCTTAGATAGGAGTAGGGAGCTGCTTTTT.

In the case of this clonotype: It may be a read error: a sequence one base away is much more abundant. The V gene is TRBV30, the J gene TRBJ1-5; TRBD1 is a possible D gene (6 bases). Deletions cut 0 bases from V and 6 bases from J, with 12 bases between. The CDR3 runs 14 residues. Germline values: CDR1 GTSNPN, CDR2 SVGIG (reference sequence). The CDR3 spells CAWSVGGGGQPQHF. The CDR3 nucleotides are TGTGCCTGGAGTGTGGGGGGGGGCGGTCAGCCCCAGCATTTT.

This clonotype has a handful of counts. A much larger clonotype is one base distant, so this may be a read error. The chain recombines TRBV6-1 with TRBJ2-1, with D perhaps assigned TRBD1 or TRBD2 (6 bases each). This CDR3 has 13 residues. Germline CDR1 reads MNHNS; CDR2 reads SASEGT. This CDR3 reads CTSSERGVNEQFF. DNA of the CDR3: TGTACCAGCAGTGAAAGGGGGGTCAATGAGCAGTTCTTC.

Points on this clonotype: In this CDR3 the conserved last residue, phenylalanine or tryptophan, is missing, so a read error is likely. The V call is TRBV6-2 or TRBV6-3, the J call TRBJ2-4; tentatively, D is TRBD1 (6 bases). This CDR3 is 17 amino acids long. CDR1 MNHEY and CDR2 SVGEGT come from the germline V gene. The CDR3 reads CANSYFPGQIAKNIQYL. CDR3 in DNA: TGTGCCAACAGTTACTTCCCAGGACAGATAGCCAAAAACATTCAGTACCTC.

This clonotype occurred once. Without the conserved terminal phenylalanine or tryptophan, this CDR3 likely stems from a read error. The CDR3 loop reads CASSLDPWSWAGTEAFL. CDR3 DNA sequence: TGCGCCAGCAGCTTAGATCCTTGGTCTTGGGCAGGAACTGAAGCTTTCTTG. The chain uses TRBV5-1 and TRBJ1-1; D call uncertain. Germline V gives CDR1 SGHRS, CDR2 YFSETQ. Trimming pared 2 bases from V and 5 bases from J, leaving 22 bases between. The CDR3 covers 17 residues.

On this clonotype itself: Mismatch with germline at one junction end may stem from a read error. The CDR3 nucleotides read TGTGACAGCAGCTTAGATTTGAGGGATACACAGTATTTT. Its translation is CDSSLDLRDTQYF. This chain uses TRBV11-2 with TRBJ2-3; TRBD2 might be the D (5 bases). The CDR3 loop spans 13 amino acids. Per the germline V gene, CDR1 is SGHAT and CDR2 is FQNNGV.